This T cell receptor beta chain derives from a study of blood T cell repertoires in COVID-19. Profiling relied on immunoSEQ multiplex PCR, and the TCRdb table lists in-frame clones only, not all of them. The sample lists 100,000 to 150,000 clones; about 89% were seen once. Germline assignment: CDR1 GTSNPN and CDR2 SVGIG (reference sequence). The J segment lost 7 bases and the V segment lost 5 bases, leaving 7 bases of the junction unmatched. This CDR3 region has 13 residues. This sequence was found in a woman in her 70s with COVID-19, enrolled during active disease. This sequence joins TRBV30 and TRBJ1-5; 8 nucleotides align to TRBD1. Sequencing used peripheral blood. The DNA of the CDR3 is TGTGCCTGGGGACAGGGCCTTGAACAGCCCCAGCATTTT. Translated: CAWGQGLEQPQHF.